This T cell receptor (beta chain) was sequenced for a study of T cells expressing NK-cell markers. Comments on this clonotype: The antigen remains undetermined.

TCRdb derives one entry per CDR3 protein from the 5' RACE reads, leaving out DNA. This table holds over 250,000 distinct CDR3 sequences. The CDR3 has 16 residues. Per germline, CDR1 LNHDA and CDR2 SQIVND (reference sequence). General study findings and limits: Among CD8+ T cells from six donors, dominant NKG2C+ clonotypes accounted for roughly 1.0-7.0%.

The rearrangement joins TRBV19 to TRBJ2-2; the D call from TCRdb, TRBD1, cannot be confirmed without DNA. This clonotype was sampled from a woman between 18 and 70 years old in good health. Sequencing input: blood T cells: a sorted CD56 or NKG2C T cell subset, CD4+ or CD8+ T cells, or bulk PBMC T cells (not recorded which). CDR3 amino acids: CASRSLTGGFGGELFF.